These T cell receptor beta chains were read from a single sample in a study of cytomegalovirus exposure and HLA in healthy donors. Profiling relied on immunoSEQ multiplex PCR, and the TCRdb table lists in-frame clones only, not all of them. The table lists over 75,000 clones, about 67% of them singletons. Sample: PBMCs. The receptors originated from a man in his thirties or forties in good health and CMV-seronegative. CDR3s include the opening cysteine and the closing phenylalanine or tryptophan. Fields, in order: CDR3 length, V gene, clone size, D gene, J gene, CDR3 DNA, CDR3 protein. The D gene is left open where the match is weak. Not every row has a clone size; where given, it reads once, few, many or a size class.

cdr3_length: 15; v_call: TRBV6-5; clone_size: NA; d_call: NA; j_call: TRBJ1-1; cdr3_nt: TGTCCCAGCAGTTACTCGTGGAGAAAGTACACTGAAGCTTTCTTT; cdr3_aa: CPSSYSWRKYTEAFF
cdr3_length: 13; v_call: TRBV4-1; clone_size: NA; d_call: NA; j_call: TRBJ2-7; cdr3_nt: TGCGCCAGCAGCCAAGATCAGGGCTACGAGCAGTACTTC; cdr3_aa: CASSQDQGYEQYF
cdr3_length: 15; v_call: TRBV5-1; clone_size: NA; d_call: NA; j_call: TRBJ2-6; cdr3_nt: TGCGCCAGCAGCTTTACAGGGTCGGGGGCCAACGTCCTGACTTTC; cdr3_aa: CASSFTGSGANVLTF
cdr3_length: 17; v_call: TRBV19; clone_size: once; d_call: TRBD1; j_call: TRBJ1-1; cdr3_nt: TGTGCCACAAAACCGGGACAGGGGAGGGCGATGAACACTGAAGCTTTCTTT; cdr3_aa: CATKPGQGRAMNTEAFF
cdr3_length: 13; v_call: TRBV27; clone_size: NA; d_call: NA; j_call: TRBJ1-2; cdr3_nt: TGTGCCAGCAGTTTAGTCCGGGATAATGGCTACACCTTC; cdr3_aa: CASSLVRDNGYTF
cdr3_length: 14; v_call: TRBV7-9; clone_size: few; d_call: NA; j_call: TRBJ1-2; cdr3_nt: TGTGCCAGCAGCTTAGAATCCGGGAGAGGAGGCTACACCTTC; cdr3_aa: CASSLESGRGGYTF
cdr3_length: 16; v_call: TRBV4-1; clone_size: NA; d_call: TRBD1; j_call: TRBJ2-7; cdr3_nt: TGCGCCAGCAGCCAAGACCCGGACAGGGCCCATGTCGAGCAGTACTTC; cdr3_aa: CASSQDPDRAHVEQYF
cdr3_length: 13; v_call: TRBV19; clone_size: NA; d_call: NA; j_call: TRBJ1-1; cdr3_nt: TGTGCCAGTAGAAACCAGAGGGGGACTGAAGCTTTCTTT; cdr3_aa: CASRNQRGTEAFF
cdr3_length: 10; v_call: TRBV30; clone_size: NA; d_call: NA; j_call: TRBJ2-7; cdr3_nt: TGTGCCCTTCCGACTGGTAAATCGTACTTC; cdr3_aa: CALPTGKSYF
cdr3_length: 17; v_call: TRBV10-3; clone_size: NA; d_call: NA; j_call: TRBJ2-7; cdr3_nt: TGTGCCATCAGTGAGTCGATGCGCATTGGCGGGCTCTACGAGCAGTACTTC; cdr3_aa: CAISESMRIGGLYEQYF
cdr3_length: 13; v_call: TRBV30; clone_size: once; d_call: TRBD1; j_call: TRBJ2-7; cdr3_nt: TGTGCCTGGTCGGGACAGTTTACCTACGAGCAGTACTTC; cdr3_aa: CAWSGQFTYEQYF
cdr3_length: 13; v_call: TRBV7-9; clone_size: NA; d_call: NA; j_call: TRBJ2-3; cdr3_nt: TGTGCCAGCAGCTCTATCGTGACAGATACGCAGTATTTT; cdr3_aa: CASSSIVTDTQYF
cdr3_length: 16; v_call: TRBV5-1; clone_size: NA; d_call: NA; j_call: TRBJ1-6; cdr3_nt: TGCGCCAGCAGCTTGGCCCCGGGGAAATCGACTTCACCCCTCCACTTT; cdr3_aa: CASSLAPGKSTSPLHF
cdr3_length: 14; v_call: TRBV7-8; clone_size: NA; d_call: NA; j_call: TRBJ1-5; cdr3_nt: TGTGCCAGCAGCTTTCCCGGGGGAGATCAGCCCCAGCATTTT; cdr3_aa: CASSFPGGDQPQHF
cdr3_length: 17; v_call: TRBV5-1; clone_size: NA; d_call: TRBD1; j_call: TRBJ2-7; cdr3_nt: TGCGCCAGCAGCACGGCAAGGGGGACAGGGGGGAAGTACGAGCAGTACTTC; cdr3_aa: CASSTARGTGGKYEQYF
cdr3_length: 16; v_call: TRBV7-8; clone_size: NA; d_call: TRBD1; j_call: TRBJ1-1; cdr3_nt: TGTGCCAGCAGCTTACAGTCACTACAGGGGAGGTCTGAAGCTTTCTTT; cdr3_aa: CASSLQSLQGRSEAFF
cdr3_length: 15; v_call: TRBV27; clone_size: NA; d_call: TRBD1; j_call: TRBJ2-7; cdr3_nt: TGTGCCAGCAGTTTAGCTGGGACAGGGAGCTACGAGCAGTACTTC; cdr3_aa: CASSLAGTGSYEQYF
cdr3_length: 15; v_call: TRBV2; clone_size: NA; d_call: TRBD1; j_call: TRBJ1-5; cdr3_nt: TGTGCCAGCATCCTAGACAGGGGGAGCAATCAGCCCCAGCATTTT; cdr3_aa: CASILDRGSNQPQHF
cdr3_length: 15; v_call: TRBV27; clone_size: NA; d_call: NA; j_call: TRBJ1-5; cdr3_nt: TGTGCCAGCAGCGTCGGGGGTTATAGCAATCAGCCCCAGCATTTT; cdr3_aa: CASSVGGYSNQPQHF
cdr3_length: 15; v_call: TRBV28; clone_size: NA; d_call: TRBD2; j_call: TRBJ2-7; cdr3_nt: TGTGCCAGCAGACCCACTAGCGCCCACTCCTACGAGCAGTACTTC; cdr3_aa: CASRPTSAHSYEQYF
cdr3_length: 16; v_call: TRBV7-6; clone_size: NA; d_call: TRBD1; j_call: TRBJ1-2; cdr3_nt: TGTGCCAGCAGCGTAGGAATCCGGACAGGAAACTATGGCTACACCTTC; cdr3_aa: CASSVGIRTGNYGYTF
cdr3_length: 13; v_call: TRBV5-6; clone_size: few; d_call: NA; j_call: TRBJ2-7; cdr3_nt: TGTGCCAGCAGCTTGGGTGGACTTTACGAGCAGTACTTC; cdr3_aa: CASSLGGLYEQYF
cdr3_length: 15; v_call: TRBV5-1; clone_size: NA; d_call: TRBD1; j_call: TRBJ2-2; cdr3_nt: TGCGCCAGCAGCTTTGGGACAGGGGGCACCGGGGAGCTGTTTTTT; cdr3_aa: CASSFGTGGTGELFF